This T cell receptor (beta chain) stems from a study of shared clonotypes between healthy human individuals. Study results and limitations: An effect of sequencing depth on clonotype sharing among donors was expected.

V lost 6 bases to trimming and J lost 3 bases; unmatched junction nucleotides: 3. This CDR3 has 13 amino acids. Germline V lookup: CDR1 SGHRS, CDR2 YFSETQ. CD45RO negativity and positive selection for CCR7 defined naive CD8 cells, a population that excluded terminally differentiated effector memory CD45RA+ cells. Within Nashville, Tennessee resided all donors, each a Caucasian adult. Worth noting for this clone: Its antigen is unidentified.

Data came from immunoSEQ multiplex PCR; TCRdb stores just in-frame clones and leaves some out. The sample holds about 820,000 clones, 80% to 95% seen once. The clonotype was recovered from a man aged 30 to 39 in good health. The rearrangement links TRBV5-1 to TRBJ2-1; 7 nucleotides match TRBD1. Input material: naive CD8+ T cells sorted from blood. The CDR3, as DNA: TGCGCCAGCAAGGGGACAGACTACAATGAGCAGTTCTTC. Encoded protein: CASKGTDYNEQFF.